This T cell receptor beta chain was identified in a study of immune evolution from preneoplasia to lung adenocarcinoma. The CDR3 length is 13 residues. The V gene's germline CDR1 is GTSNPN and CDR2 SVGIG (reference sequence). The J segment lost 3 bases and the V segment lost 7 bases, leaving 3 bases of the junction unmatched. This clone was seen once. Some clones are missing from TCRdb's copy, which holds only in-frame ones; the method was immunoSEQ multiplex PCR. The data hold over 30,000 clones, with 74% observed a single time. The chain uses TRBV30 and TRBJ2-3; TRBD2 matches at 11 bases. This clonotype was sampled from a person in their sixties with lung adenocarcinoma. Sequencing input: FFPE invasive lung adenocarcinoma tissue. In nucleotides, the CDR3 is TGTGCCTTGACTAGCGGGAAGACAGATACGCAGTATTTT. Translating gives CALTSGKTDTQYF.